This T cell receptor (beta chain) was found in a study of T-cell reconstitution after alpha-beta-depleted transplantation in children. Study-level results: Fresh T-cell production supplied most of the T-cell counts and diversity seen one year after transplant. Reportedly, roughly two months post-transplant, alpha-beta T cells arose from several hundred expanded graft clones.

Germline V gene sequence: CDR1 SGHKS, CDR2 YYEKEE (reference sequence). This CDR3 region has 15 residues. Trimming removed 3 bases from V and 0 bases from J, with 11 bases in between. This clonotype was seen only a few times. The antigen remains unidentified. A library of TCRbeta sequences, prepared with unique molecular identifiers, was generated. MiXCR was run by TCRdb on the PCR reads, yielding one entry per CDR3 protein. The sample lists 98,000 or so distinct CDR3 sequences, 23% seen once, with roughly 23% in the top ten. The chain carries TRBV5-5 and TRBJ2-3; D is possibly TRBD1 or TRBD2 (5 bases each). The source material was PBMCs, sampled before TCRalphabeta/CD19-depleted stem cell transplant. This receptor was identified in a boy between 2 and 10 years old with acute lymphoblastic leukemia, due to receive a stem cell transplant. CDR3 amino acids: CASSYGTVSTDTQYF. As DNA, the CDR3 is TGTGCCAGCAGCTACGGGACGGTGAGCACAGATACGCAGTATTTT.